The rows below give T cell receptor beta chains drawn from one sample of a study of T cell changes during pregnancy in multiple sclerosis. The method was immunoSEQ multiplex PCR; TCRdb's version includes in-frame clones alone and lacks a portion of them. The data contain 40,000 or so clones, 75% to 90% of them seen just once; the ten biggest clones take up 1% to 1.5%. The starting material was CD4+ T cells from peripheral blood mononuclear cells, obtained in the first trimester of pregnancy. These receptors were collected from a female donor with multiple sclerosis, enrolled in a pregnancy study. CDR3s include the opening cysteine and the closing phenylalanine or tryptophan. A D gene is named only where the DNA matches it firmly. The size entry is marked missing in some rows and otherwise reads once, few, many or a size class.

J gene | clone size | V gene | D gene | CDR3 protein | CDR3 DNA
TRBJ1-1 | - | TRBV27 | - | CASGFGQKNTEAFF | TGTGCCAGTGGCTTTGGACAGAAGAACACTGAAGCTTTCTTT
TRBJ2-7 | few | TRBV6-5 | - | CASSYSAGTYEQYF | TGTGCCAGCAGTTACTCGGCAGGAACCTACGAGCAGTACTTC
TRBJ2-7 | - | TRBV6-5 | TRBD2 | CASQTTPGGAYEQYF | TGTGCCAGCCAAACTACCCCGGGAGGGGCCTACGAGCAGTACTTC
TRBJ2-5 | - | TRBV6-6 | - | CASSYASGFGETQYF | TGTGCCAGCAGTTACGCGTCAGGGTTTGGGGAGACCCAGTACTTC
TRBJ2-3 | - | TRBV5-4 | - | CASSLGDKGTDTQYF | TGTGCCAGCAGCTTGGGAGACAAAGGCACAGATACGCAGTATTTT
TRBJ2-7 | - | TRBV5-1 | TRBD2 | CASSPQGLAGGYEQYF | TGCGCCAGCAGCCCACAAGGACTAGCGGGAGGATACGAGCAGTACTTC
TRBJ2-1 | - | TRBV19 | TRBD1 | CASSPRTGSSNEQFF | TGTGCCAGTAGTCCACGGACAGGGAGCAGCAATGAGCAGTTCTTC
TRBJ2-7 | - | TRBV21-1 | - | CASSKGPGGSYEQYF | TGTGCCAGCAGCAAGGGCCCAGGGGGATCCTACGAGCAGTACTTC
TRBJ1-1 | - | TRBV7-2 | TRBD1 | CASSSGQTNTEAFF | TGTGCCAGCAGCTCGGGACAGACGAACACTGAAGCTTTCTTT
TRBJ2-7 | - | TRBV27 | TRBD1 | CASSSSRDSTYEQYF | TGTGCCAGCAGTTCCTCCCGGGACAGTACCTACGAGCAGTACTTC
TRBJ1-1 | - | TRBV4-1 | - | CASSQSLLLFTEAFF | TGCGCCAGCAGCCAATCTCTACTCCTATTCACTGAAGCTTTCTTT
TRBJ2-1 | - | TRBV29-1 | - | CSAQYNEQFF | TGCAGCGCCCAATACAATGAGCAGTTCTTC
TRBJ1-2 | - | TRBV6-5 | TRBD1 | CASSSYRGPDGYTF | TGTGCCAGCAGTTCATACAGGGGGCCGGACGGCTACACCTTC
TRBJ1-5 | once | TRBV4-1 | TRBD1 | CASSQDLTGGSSPQHF | TGCGCCAGCAGCCAAGATCTGACAGGGGGGTCTTCGCCCCAGCATTTT
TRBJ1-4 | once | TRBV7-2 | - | CASSLFLGATNEKLFF | TGTGCCAGCAGCTTATTTTTAGGAGCAACTAATGAAAAACTGTTTTTT
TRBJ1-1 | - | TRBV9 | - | CASSVGAMAGYFFF | TGTGCCAGCAGCGTAGGCGCCATGGCAGGGTATTTTTTCTTT
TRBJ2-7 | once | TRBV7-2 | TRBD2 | CASNDGTSGPSPYEQYF | TGTGCCAGCAACGACGGGACTAGCGGACCGTCTCCCTACGAGCAGTACTTC
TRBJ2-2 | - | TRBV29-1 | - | CSVTYNTGELFF | TGCAGCGTTACATATAACACCGGGGAGCTGTTTTTT
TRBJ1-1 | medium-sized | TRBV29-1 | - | CSVEIQGRGAFF | TGCAGCGTTGAAATCCAGGGTAGGGGAGCTTTCTTT